The source of this T cell receptor beta chain is a study of T cells of healthy individuals. A single record per CDR3 protein comes from TCRdb applying MiXCR to the 5' RACE reads. The data show 50,000 to 55,000 distinct CDR3 sequences, roughly 15% seen once. The V gene lost 5 bases and the J gene lost 5 bases, with 13 bases spanning the gap. This CDR3 has 13 amino acids. From germline, CDR1 is SQVTM and CDR2 ANQGSEA. This rearrangement joins TRBV29-1 to TRBJ1-5; D might be TRBD1 (5 bases). This TCR was recovered from a human donor in good health. CDR3 sequence: CSVQDTSYQPQHF. Here the CDR3 DNA reads TGCAGCGTTCAGGACACCAGTTATCAGCCCCAGCATTTT.